Listed here is a single T cell receptor beta chain. Its antigen remains unknown. This CDR3 is built from 17 residues. CDR1 is ENHRY and CDR2 is SYGVKD in the germline V gene. The trim removed 0 bases at V and 6 bases at J, leaving 13 bases unmatched. The data are from a study of beta chain features in type 1 diabetes. Study-wide results and caveats: All four CD4+ subsets of Type 1 diabetes patients contained TCRB CDR3s that were moderately but significantly shorter.

Sequencing targeted expressed TCRB transcripts, as all isolated RNA had been reverse transcribed. Sequenced by immunoSEQ multiplex PCR; TCRdb stores in-frame clones only, minus some. There are 640,000 or so clones in the sample; over 12% occur only once, and less than 0.04% lies in the top ten. The chain recombines TRBV10-3 with TRBJ2-5; 7 nucleotides align to TRBD2. The specimen was naive CD4+ T cells from blood. This TCR was sampled from a man between 18 and 29 years old with type 1 diabetes. The CDR3 bases are TGTGCCATCAGTGAGTCGAGCGGGAACCTAGGTCGAAAGACCCAGTACTTC. It yields the protein CAISESSGNLGRKTQYF.